One and the same sample provided the 4 T cell receptor beta chains below, sequenced in a study of OX40 agonist ivuxolimab in advanced cancers. Produced via immunoSEQ multiplex PCR; TCRdb's table is partial and in-frame only. The repertoire includes 80,000 or so clones, 90% of them detected once, and more than 1.5% sits in the top ten. This material consisted of CD4+ or CD8+ T cells sorted from blood, taken in a trial of the OX40 agonist ivuxolimab. The receptors derive from an adult with an advanced solid tumor such as melanoma, head and neck, liver or kidney cancer.

In this sample, this clone turned up once. The chain combines TRBV2 with TRBJ1-1; D unclear. V lost 1 base to trimming and J lost 5 bases, with 8 bases between them. This CDR3 region has 13 residues. Germline lookup yields CDR1 SNHLY and CDR2 FYNNEI. The CDR3 DNA reads as TGTGCCAGCAGTGAAGATTTACTGACTGAAGCTTTCTTT. Its translation is CASSEDLLTEAFF.

J is TRBJ1-1 and V is TRBV18, with 8 bases identical to TRBD1. This CDR3 is built from 15 residues. Germline values: CDR1 KGHSH, CDR2 LQKENI. Trimming removed 4 bases from V and 3 bases from J; junction bases left unmatched: 7. This chain's CDR3 is CASSRDRGGDTEAFF. The CDR3 DNA follows: TGTGCCAGCTCACGAGACAGGGGAGGGGACACTGAAGCTTTCTTT.

The chain has TRBV7-2 and TRBJ1-5, with a tentative D call TRBD1 (6 bases). Trimming pared 1 base from V and 5 bases from J, leaving 15 bases between. The CDR3 length is 16 residues. In germline, CDR1 is SGHTA, CDR2 FQGNSA. This chain's CDR3 is CASSLGGGSLYQPQHF. The CDR3 nucleotides read TGTGCCAGCAGCTTAGGAGGGGGGAGCTTGTATCAGCCCCAGCATTTT.

This sequence joins TRBV19 and TRBJ2-5; TRBD2 might be the D (6 bases). CDR1 is LNHDA, CDR2 SQIVND, per germline (reference sequence). The CDR3 contains 13 residues. The V and J ends lost 2 bases and 4 bases respectively, with 8 bases between them. DNA of the CDR3: TGTGCCAGTAGTATAATGGGAGGAGAGACCCAGTACTTC. This translates into CASSIMGGETQYF.